Given below is one T cell receptor beta chain in context. The antigen is not known. The data belong to a study of beta chain features in type 1 diabetes. Overall study: Sorted cell examination encompassed roughly 110,000,000 cells across all samples. Study results and limitations: For Type 1 diabetes patients, all four CD4+ subsets carried TCRB CDR3s that were moderately but significantly shorter. Type 1 diabetes patients had fewer VDJ junction insertions and more deletions. Patients and controls would be equally affected if PCR favored shorter templates.

Sequencing targeted expressed TCRB transcripts, as all isolated RNA had been reverse transcribed. Produced via immunoSEQ multiplex PCR; TCRdb's table is partial and in-frame only. The table records 250,000 to 300,000 clones, roughly an eighth of them present only once. CD4+ naive, central memory, regulatory and stem cell-like memory subsets were isolated by sorting on CD45RO/CCR7/CD25/CD127/CD95/CD27. This CDR3 has 14 amino acids. V dropped 2 bases and J dropped 0 bases, with 5 bases sitting between them. Per germline, CDR1 MNHNS and CDR2 SASEGT. The receptor was isolated from a man aged 25 to 45 with type 1 diabetes. The V gene is TRBV6-1, the J gene TRBJ2-4; D gene unclear. The source material was naive CD4+ T cells from blood. This CDR3 reads CASSESIAKNIQYF. CDR3 sequence (DNA): TGTGCCAGCAGTGAATCTATAGCCAAAAACATTCAGTACTTC.